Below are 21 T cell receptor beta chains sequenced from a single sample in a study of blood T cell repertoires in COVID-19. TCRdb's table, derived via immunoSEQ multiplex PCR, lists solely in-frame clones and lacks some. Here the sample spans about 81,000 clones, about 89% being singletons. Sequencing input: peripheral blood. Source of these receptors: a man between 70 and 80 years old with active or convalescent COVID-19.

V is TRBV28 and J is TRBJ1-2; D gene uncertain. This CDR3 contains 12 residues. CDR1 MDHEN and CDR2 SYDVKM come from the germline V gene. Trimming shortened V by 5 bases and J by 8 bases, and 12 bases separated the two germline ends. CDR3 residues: CASSPNLRGYTF. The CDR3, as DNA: TGTGCCAGCAGTCCAAACCTGAGGGGCTACACCTTC.

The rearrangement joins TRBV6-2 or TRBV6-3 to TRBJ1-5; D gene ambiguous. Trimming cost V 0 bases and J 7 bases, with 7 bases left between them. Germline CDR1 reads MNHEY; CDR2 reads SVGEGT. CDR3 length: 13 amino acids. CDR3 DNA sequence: TGTGCCAGCAGTTACTCCGCGAGCCAGCCCCAGCATTTT. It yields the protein CASSYSASQPQHF.

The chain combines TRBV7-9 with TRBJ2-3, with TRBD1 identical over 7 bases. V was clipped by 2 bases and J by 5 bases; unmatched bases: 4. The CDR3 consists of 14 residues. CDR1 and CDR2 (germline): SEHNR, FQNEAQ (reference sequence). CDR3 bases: TGTGCCAGCAGCTTATGGGCAGGGGGAGATACGCAGTATTTT. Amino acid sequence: CASSLWAGGDTQYF.

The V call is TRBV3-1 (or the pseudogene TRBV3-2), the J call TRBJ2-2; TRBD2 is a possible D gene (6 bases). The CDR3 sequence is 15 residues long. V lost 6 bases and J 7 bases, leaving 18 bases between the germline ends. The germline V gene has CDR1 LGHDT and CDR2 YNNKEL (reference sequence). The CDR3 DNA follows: TGTGCCAGCAGACCGCGGGACGCTCAAGGCGGGGAGCTGTTTTTT. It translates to CASRPRDAQGGELFF.

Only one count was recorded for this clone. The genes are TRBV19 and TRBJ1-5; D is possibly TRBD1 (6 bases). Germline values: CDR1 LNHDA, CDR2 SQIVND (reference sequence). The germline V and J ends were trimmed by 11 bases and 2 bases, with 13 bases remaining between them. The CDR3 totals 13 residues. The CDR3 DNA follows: TGTGCCTCTTCCGAGGGGGGCAATCAGCCCCAGCATTTT. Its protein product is CASSEGGNQPQHF.

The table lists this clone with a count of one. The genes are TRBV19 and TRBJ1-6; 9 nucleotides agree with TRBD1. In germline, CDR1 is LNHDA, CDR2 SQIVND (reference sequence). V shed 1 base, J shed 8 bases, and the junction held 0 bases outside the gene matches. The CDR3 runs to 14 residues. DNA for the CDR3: TGTGCCAGTAGTATAGGGACAGGGGATTCACCCCTCCACTTT. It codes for CASSIGTGDSPLHF. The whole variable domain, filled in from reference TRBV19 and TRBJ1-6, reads DGGITQSPKYLFRKEGQNVTLSCEQNLNHDAMYWYRQDPGQGLRLIYYSQIVNDFQKGDIAEGYSVSREKKESFPLTVTSAQKNPTAFYLCASSIGTGDSPLHFGNGTRLTVT.

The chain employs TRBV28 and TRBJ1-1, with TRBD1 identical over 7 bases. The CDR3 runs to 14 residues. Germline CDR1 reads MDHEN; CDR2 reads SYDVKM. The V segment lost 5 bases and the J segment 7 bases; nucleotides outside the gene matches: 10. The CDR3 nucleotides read TGTGCCAGCAGTGTACCGGGACAGAGGGATGAAGCTTTCTTT. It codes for CASSVPGQRDEAFF. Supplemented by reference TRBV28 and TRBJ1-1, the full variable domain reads DVKVTQSSRYLVKRTGEKVFLECVQDMDHENMFWYRQDPGLGLRLIYFSYDVKMKEKGDIPEGYSVSREKKERFSLILESASTNQTSMYLCASSVPGQRDEAFFGQGTRLTVV.

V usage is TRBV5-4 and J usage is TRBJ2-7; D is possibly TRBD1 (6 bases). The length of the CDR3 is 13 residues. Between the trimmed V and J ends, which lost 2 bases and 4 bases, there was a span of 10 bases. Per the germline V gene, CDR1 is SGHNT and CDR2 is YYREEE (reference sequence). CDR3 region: CASSLGGMYEQYF. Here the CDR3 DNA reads TGTGCCAGCAGCTTAGGGGGTATGTACGAGCAGTACTTC.

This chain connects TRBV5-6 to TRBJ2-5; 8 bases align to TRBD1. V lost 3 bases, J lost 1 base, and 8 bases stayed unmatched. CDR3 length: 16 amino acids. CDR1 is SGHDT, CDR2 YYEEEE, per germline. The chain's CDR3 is CASSYSHTGGQETQYF. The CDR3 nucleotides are TGTGCCAGCAGCTATAGTCACACAGGGGGCCAAGAGACCCAGTACTTC.

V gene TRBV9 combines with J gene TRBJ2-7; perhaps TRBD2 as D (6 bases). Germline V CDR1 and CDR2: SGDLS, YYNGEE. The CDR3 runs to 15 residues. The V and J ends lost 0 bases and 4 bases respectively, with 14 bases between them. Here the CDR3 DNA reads TGTGCCAGCAGCGTAGGTCTTGGGGGGAGTTACGAGCAGTACTTC. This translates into CASSVGLGGSYEQYF.

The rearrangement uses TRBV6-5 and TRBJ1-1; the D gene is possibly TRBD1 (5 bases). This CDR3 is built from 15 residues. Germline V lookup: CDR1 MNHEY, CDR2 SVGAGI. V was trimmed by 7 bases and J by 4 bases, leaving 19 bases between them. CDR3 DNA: TGTGCCAGCACCTCCGGGCAGGGAATCTTCACTGAAGCTTTCTTT. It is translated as CASTSGQGIFTEAFF.

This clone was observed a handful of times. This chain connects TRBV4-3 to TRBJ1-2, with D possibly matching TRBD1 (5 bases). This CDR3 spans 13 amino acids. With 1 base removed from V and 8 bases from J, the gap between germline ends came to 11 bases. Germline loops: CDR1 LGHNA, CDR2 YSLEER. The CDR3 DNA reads TGCGCCAGCAGCCAAGTAGGAGGGACCGGCTACACCTTC. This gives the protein CASSQVGGTGYTF.

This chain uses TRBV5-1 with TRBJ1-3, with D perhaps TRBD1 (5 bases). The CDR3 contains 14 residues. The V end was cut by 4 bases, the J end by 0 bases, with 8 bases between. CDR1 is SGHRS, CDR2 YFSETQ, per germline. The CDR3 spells CASSDSLSGNTIYF. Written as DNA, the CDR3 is TGCGCCAGCAGCGACAGCCTCTCTGGAAACACCATATATTTT.

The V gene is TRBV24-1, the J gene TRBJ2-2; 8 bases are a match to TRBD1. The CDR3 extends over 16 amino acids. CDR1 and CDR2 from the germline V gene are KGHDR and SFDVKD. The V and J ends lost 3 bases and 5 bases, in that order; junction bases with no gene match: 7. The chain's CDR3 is CATSDAGQGQTGELFF. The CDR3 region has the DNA TGTGCCACCAGTGATGCCGGACAGGGTCAGACCGGGGAGCTGTTTTTT.

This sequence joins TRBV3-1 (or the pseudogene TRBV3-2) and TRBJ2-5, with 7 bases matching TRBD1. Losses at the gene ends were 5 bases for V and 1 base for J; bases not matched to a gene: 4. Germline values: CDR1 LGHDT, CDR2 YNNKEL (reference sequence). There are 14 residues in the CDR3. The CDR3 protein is CASSSWDSQETQYF. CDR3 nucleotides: TGTGCCAGCAGCTCCTGGGACAGCCAAGAGACCCAGTACTTC.

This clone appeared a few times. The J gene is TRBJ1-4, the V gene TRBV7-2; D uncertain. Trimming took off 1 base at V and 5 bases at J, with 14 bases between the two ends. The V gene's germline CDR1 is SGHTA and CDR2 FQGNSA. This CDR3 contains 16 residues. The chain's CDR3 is CASSLGAARSNEKLFF. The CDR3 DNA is TGTGCCAGCAGCTTAGGGGCCGCGCGATCAAATGAAAAACTGTTTTTT.

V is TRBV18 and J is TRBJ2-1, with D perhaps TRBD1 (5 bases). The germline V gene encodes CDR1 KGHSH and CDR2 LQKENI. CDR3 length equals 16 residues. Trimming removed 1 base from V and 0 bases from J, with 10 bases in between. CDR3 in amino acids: CASSPQGPSSYNEQFF. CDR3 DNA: TGTGCCAGCTCACCACAGGGGCCGAGCTCCTACAATGAGCAGTTCTTC.

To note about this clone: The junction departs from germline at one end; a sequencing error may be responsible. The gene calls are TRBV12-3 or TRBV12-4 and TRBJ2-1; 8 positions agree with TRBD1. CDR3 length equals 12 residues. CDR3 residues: CAGGTGYIEQFF. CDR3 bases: TGTGCTGGGGGGACAGGCTACATTGAGCAGTTCTTC.

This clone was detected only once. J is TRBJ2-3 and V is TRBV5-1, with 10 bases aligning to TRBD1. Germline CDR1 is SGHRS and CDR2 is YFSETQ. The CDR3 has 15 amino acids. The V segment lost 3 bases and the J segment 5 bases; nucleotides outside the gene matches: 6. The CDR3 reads CASSWTGGVKDTQYF. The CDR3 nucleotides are TGCGCCAGCAGCTGGACAGGGGGAGTTAAAGATACGCAGTATTTT.

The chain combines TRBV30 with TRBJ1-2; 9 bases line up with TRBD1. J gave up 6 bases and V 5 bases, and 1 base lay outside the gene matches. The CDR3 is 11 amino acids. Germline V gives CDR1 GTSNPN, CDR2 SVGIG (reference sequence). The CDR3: CAWGDRDGYTF. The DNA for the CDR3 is TGTGCCTGGGGGGACAGGGATGGCTACACCTTC. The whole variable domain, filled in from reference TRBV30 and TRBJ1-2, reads SQTIHQWPATLVQPVGSPLSLECTVEGTSNPNLYWYRQAAGRGLQLLFYSVGIGQISSEVPQNLSASRPQDRQFILSSKKLLLSDSGFYLCAWGDRDGYTFGSGTRLTVV.

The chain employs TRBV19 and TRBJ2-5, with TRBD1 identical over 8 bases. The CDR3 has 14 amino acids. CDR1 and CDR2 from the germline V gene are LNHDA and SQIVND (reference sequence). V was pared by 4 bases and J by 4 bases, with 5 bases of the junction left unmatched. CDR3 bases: TGTGCCAGTAGTACCCGGACAGGGTCAGAGACCCAGTACTTC. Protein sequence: CASSTRTGSETQYF.